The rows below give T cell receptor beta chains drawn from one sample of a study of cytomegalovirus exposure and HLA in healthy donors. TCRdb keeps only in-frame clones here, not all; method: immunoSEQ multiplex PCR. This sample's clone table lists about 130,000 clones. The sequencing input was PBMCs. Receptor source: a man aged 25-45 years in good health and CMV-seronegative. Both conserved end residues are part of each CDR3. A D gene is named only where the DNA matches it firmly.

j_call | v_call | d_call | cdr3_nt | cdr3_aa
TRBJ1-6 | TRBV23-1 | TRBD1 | TGCGCCATCATGGGGGACAGGCTCCATTCACCCCTCCACTTT | CAIMGDRLHSPLHF
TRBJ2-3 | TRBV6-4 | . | TGTGCCAGCAGTGACGATCCAGCGGGCACAGATACGCAGTATTTT | CASSDDPAGTDTQYF
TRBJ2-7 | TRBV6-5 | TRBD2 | TGTGCCAGCAGTTCTCCTAGCGGCTCCTACGAGCAGTACTTC | CASSSPSGSYEQYF
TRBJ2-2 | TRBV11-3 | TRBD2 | TGTGCCAGCAGCTTAGGACTAGCGGAGCAAAAGAACACCGGGGAGCTGTTTTTT | CASSLGLAEQKNTGELFF
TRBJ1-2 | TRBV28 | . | TGTGCCAGCAGGTCGCGAAGTGCCTATGTGGGCTACACCTTC | CASRSRSAYVGYTF
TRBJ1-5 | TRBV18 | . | TGTGCCAGCTCACCAGAGAGGACAAATCAGCCCCAGCATTTT | CASSPERTNQPQHF
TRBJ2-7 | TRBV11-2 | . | TGTGCCAGCAGCTTAGTAGGGAGGATACACTACGAGCAGTACTTC | CASSLVGRIHYEQYF
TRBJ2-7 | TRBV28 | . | TGTGCCAGCAGGAAAATGGACAGCTCCTACGAGCAGTACTTC | CASRKMDSSYEQYF
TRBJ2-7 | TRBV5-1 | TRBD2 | TGCGCCAGCACCACCGGACTAGCCGGGGAGCAGTACTTC | CASTTGLAGEQYF
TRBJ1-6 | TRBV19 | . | TGTGCCAGTAGTATGGCAGAGGGAGGCTCACCCCTCCACTTT | CASSMAEGGSPLHF
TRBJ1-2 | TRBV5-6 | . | TGTGCCAGCAGCCCCCAGCGGGTCTATGGCTACACCTTC | CASSPQRVYGYTF
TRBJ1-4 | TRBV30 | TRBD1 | TGTGCCTGGAGTCATCGCCGGGACAGGGGGCGCGGTGAAAAACTGTTTTTT | CAWSHRRDRGRGEKLFF
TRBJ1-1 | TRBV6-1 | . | TGTGCCAGCAGTGAGGCAGGGTTCGGGAACACTGAAGCTTTCTTT | CASSEAGFGNTEAFF
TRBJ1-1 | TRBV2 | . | TGTGCCAGCCCTCTCCCTTACAGAGCTTTCTTT | CASPLPYRAFF
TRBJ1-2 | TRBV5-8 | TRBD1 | TGTGCCAGCAGTCAATTACAACCGGGACAGGGGTTCTATGGCTACACCTTC | CASSQLQPGQGFYGYTF
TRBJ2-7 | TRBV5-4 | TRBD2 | TGTGCCAGCAGCCCCGGACTAGCGGGAACGTACGAGCAGTACTTC | CASSPGLAGTYEQYF
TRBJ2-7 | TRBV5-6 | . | TGTGCCAGCAGCTCCAGACGGGGTCCCTCGCACGAGCAGTACTTC | CASSSRRGPSHEQYF
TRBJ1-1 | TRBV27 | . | TGTGCCAGCAGTTTAGGTAACCCGGACACTGAAGCTTTCTTT | CASSLGNPDTEAFF
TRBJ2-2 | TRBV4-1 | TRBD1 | TGCGCCAGCAGCCAAGGACAGGGATTATACACCGGGGAGCTGTTTTTT | CASSQGQGLYTGELFF
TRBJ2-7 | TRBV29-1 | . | TGCAGTGTAAAAGGCGCAGGGGCCTCCTACGAGCAGTACTTC | CSVKGAGASYEQYF
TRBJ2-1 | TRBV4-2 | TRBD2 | TGTGCCAGCAGCCCGACTAGCGGGGACTACAATGAGCAGTTCTTC | CASSPTSGDYNEQFF
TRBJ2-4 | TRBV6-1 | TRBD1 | TGTGCCAGCAGTGTAGGGACAGCGGACATTCAGTACTTC | CASSVGTADIQYF
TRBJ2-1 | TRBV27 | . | TGTGCCAGCAGTTTATCAGCAGGCTCCCTCTCCTACAATGAGCAGTTCTTC | CASSLSAGSLSYNEQFF
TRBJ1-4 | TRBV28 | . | TGTGCCAGCCGAGGGGGTCCGAATGAAAAACTGTTTTTT | CASRGGPNEKLFF
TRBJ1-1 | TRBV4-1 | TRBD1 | TGCGCCAGCAGCCAGATTAACCGGGACAGGTTGGCTTTCTTT | CASSQINRDRLAFF
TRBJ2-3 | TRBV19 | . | TGTGCCAGTAGTATGGACTGGTCAGATACGCAGTATTTT | CASSMDWSDTQYF
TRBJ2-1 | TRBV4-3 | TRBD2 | TGCGCCAGCAGCCAAGGGGGGGGACTAGGCGATGAGCAGTTCTTC | CASSQGGGLGDEQFF
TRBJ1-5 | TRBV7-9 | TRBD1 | TGTGCCAGCAGCCCGACAGGGGATCAGCCCCAGCATTTT | CASSPTGDQPQHF
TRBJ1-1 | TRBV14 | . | TGTGCCAGCAGCCAAGCCCCGACACGGGCCGGGGGAGCTTTCTTT | CASSQAPTRAGGAFF
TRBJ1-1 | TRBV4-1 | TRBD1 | TGCGCCAGCAGCCATGGCGGCCTATCCGCGGGACAGGGAGGGTTGAGGACTGAAGCTTTCTTT | CASSHGGLSAGQGGLRTEAFF
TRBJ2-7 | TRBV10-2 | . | TGCGCCAGCACTGACAGCTACGAGCAGTACTTC | CASTDSYEQYF
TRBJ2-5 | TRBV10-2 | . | TGCGCCAGCAGTGAAATAGGGGACTTTGAAGAGACCCAGTACTTC | CASSEIGDFEETQYF
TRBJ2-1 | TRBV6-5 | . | TGTGCCAGCAGCCGCGGGGATCTAGAGCAGTTCTTC | CASSRGDLEQFF
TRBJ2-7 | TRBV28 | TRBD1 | TGTGCCAGCAGTTTAACAGGGGGCTCCTACGAGCAGTACTTC | CASSLTGGSYEQYF
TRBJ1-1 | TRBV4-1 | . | TGCGCCAGCAGCCAAGATCAGTCCGCTTTCTTT | CASSQDQSAFF
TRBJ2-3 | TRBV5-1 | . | TGCGCCAGCAGGGACGCGCTAGGGGCAGATACGCAGTATTTT | CASRDALGADTQYF
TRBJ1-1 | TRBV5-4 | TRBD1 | TGTGCCAGCAGCATTTTACAGGGGGCCGGCACTGAAGCTTTCTTT | CASSILQGAGTEAFF
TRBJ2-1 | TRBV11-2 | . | TGTGCCAGCAGCTCACACCTGGCTAAAGCGGGTGTCAATGAGCAGTTCTTC | CASSSHLAKAGVNEQFF
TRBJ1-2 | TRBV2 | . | TGTGCCAGCAGACCCTCGGGGTCTGGATATGGCTACACCTTC | CASRPSGSGYGYTF
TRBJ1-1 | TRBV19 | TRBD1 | TGTGCCAGTAGTCTCGGACAGGGGAGGAACACTGAAGCTTTCTTT | CASSLGQGRNTEAFF
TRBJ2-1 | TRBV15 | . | TGTGCCACCAGCAGAGATAAATTTGGGTCCTTGGGACTTCCTGCCTACAATGAGCAGTTCTTC | CATSRDKFGSLGLPAYNEQFF
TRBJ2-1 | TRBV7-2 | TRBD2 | TGTGCCAGCAGCGTCCGGACTAGCGATTTCCATGAGCAGTTCTTC | CASSVRTSDFHEQFF
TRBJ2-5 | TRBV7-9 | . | TGTGCCAGCAGCTTGAGTAGCGCAACCCAAGAGACCCAGTACTTC | CASSLSSATQETQYF
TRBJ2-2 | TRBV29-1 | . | TGCAGCGTTGAAGAGGTGGGAGCCGGGGAGCTGTTTTTT | CSVEEVGAGELFF
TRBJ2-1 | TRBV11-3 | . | TGTGCCAGCAGCCTTGGGGGGAGGCTTTACAATGAGCAGTTCTTC | CASSLGGRLYNEQFF
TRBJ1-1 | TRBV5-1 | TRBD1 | TGCGCCAGCAGCAAAGACAGACAGGGAGACCTAACGAACACTGAAGCTTTCTTT | CASSKDRQGDLTNTEAFF
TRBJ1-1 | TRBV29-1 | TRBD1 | TGCAGCGTTCTTCCGACAGGGTGGGCCACTGAAGCTTTCTTT | CSVLPTGWATEAFF
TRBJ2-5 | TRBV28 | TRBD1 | TGTGCCAGCAGTAACAGGGGGCGGATTGAAGAGACCCAGTACTTC | CASSNRGRIEETQYF
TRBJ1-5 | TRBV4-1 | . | TGCGCCAGCAGCCCCGAGAGCCGAAGCAATCAGCCCCAGCATTTT | CASSPESRSNQPQHF
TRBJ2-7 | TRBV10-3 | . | TGTGCCATCAGTGCTGAGAGTCGCTACGAGCAGTACTTC | CAISAESRYEQYF
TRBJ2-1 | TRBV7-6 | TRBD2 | TGTGCCAGCAGCTTATGGGGAGGGACTACCTTGGGGGATGAGCAGTTCTTC | CASSLWGGTTLGDEQFF
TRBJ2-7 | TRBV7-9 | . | TGTGCCAGCAGCTTTGGGGGCGGAGAGCAGTACTTC | CASSFGGGEQYF
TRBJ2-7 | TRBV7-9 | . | TGTGCCAGCCGAGCGGGTAGCTCCTACGAGCAGTACTTC | CASRAGSSYEQYF